This is a list of T cell receptor beta chains from one sample in a study of Ad26.COV2.S vaccination and SARS-CoV-2 variants. Sequencing was performed with immunoSEQ multiplex PCR; in TCRdb, only in-frame clones are kept and a portion is missing. The sample yields 350,000 to 400,000 clones, over 75% seen once. The starting material was peripheral blood, obtained in a trial of Ad26.COV2.S vaccine versus placebo. All receptors derive from a person aged 18-65 years who received the Ad26.COV2.S COVID-19 vaccine or a placebo. Each CDR3 is given with its conserved first and last residue. Fields, in order: J gene, D gene, clone size, V gene, CDR3 DNA, CDR3 protein. The D gene is left open where the match is weak. Where a row states a size, it is once, few, many or the class of an expanded clone; other rows omit it.

j_gene: TRBJ2-5; d_gene: .; abundance: .; v_gene: TRBV12-3/TRBV12-4; CDR3nt: TGTGCCAGCAGTTTGAGGGGTAGAGAGACCCAGTACTTC; CDR3aa: CASSLRGRETQYF
j_gene: TRBJ2-5; d_gene: .; abundance: .; v_gene: TRBV28; CDR3nt: TGTGCCAGCAGTTTTCTACCTACCCCAGAGACCCAGTACTTC; CDR3aa: CASSFLPTPETQYF
j_gene: TRBJ1-6; d_gene: .; abundance: .; v_gene: TRBV10-3; CDR3nt: TGTGCCATCTGGCCGGGGGAACGACCAAATTCACCCCTCCACTTT; CDR3aa: CAIWPGERPNSPLHF
j_gene: TRBJ2-5; d_gene: TRBD2; abundance: .; v_gene: TRBV5-6; CDR3nt: TGTGCCAGCAGCTTTGGTCTAGCGGGAGACACAGAGACCCAGTACTTC; CDR3aa: CASSFGLAGDTETQYF
j_gene: TRBJ1-2; d_gene: .; abundance: .; v_gene: TRBV19; CDR3nt: TGTGCCAGTAGTCACCGACCGTCCGGGGTTAAGAGGGTGATGTATGGCTACACCTTC; CDR3aa: CASSHRPSGVKRVMYGYTF
j_gene: TRBJ2-3; d_gene: TRBD1; abundance: .; v_gene: TRBV5-1; CDR3nt: TGCGCCAGCAGCTTGGGGGACAGGGGAACAGGAGATACGCAGTATTTT; CDR3aa: CASSLGDRGTGDTQYF
j_gene: TRBJ2-1; d_gene: .; abundance: .; v_gene: TRBV7-8; CDR3nt: TGTGCCAGCAGCTTCGACAGGAACAACAATGAGCAGTTCTTC; CDR3aa: CASSFDRNNNEQFF
j_gene: TRBJ2-5; d_gene: TRBD1; abundance: .; v_gene: TRBV4-1; CDR3nt: TGCGCCAGCAGCCAAGAGCGACAGGGTCTGGGGCAAGAGACCCAGTACTTC; CDR3aa: CASSQERQGLGQETQYF
j_gene: TRBJ2-7; d_gene: TRBD2; abundance: .; v_gene: TRBV7-9; CDR3nt: TGTGCCAGCAGCTCCAATATTGGGACTAGCGGGAGGCAGAACGAGCAGTACTTC; CDR3aa: CASSSNIGTSGRQNEQYF
j_gene: TRBJ2-3; d_gene: .; abundance: .; v_gene: TRBV28; CDR3nt: TGTGCCAGCAGTCCACGTCGGGGGCTGACAGATACGCAGTATTTT; CDR3aa: CASSPRRGLTDTQYF
j_gene: TRBJ2-1; d_gene: TRBD2; abundance: .; v_gene: TRBV7-3; CDR3nt: TGTGCCAGCAGCGTCTCTAGCGGGAGTCGGTATGAGCAGTTCTTC; CDR3aa: CASSVSSGSRYEQFF
j_gene: TRBJ2-7; d_gene: .; abundance: many; v_gene: TRBV6-5; CDR3nt: TGTGCCAGCAGAGAGACCGAGGCAGCCTCCTACGAGCAGTACTTC; CDR3aa: CASRETEAASYEQYF
j_gene: TRBJ1-4; d_gene: .; abundance: .; v_gene: TRBV5-1; CDR3nt: TGCGCCAGCAGCTTGGACAGGGATGGAAAACTGTTTTTT; CDR3aa: CASSLDRDGKLFF
j_gene: TRBJ1-2; d_gene: .; abundance: .; v_gene: TRBV27; CDR3nt: TGTGCCAGCAGTCCCCGGTCTGGGGGCACTTTCTTCTATGGCTACACCTTC; CDR3aa: CASSPRSGGTFFYGYTF
j_gene: TRBJ2-5; d_gene: .; abundance: .; v_gene: TRBV11-2; CDR3nt: TGTGCCAGCAGCTCAGGAGCGGGCCTCCAAGAGACCCAGTACTTC; CDR3aa: CASSSGAGLQETQYF
j_gene: TRBJ1-4; d_gene: .; abundance: .; v_gene: TRBV30; CDR3nt: TGTGCCTGGAGCCGACGGGCGGGCGTAGGGGAAAAACTGTTTTTT; CDR3aa: CAWSRRAGVGEKLFF
j_gene: TRBJ1-4; d_gene: .; abundance: .; v_gene: TRBV5-1; CDR3nt: TGCGCCAGCAGCTTGGGATCAGCAACTAATGAAAAACTGTTTTTT; CDR3aa: CASSLGSATNEKLFF
j_gene: TRBJ2-7; d_gene: .; abundance: .; v_gene: TRBV14; CDR3nt: TGTGCCAGCAGCCCCCAAGGTGGGACGGTCTCCTACGAGCAGTACTTC; CDR3aa: CASSPQGGTVSYEQYF
j_gene: TRBJ2-1; d_gene: .; abundance: .; v_gene: TRBV2; CDR3nt: TGTGCCAGCAGCGAACCAAGGGGCAATCAACACAATGAGCAGTTCTTC; CDR3aa: CASSEPRGNQHNEQFF
j_gene: TRBJ1-3; d_gene: .; abundance: .; v_gene: TRBV28; CDR3nt: TGTGCCAGCAGTTCCCGGACGGGGAATGCTGGAAACACCATATATTTT; CDR3aa: CASSSRTGNAGNTIYF
j_gene: TRBJ1-5; d_gene: TRBD1; abundance: .; v_gene: TRBV19; CDR3nt: TGTGCCAGTAGTATAAAGGGGGCTCGTCAGCCCCAGCATTTT; CDR3aa: CASSIKGARQPQHF
j_gene: TRBJ2-5; d_gene: .; abundance: .; v_gene: TRBV5-1; CDR3nt: TGCGCCAGCAGCTTTCGGCCCCAAGAGACCCAGTACTTC; CDR3aa: CASSFRPQETQYF
j_gene: TRBJ1-2; d_gene: .; abundance: .; v_gene: TRBV7-9; CDR3nt: TGTGCCAGCAGCTTAGAACCGTCAGGGGACCTAAACTATGGCTACACCTTC; CDR3aa: CASSLEPSGDLNYGYTF
j_gene: TRBJ2-1; d_gene: .; abundance: .; v_gene: TRBV24-1; CDR3nt: TGTGCCACCAGTGACCGTAGCGGTCCCTCCTACAATGAGCAGTTCTTC; CDR3aa: CATSDRSGPSYNEQFF
j_gene: TRBJ1-3; d_gene: .; abundance: .; v_gene: TRBV7-9; CDR3nt: TGTGCCAGCAGCCTCCCGACAGAGGGAAACACCATATATTTT; CDR3aa: CASSLPTEGNTIYF
j_gene: TRBJ1-2; d_gene: TRBD1; abundance: once; v_gene: TRBV3-1/TRBV3-2; CDR3nt: TGTGCCAGCAGCCAAGATCCAGGGGGCGCGGAAGGCTACACCTTC; CDR3aa: CASSQDPGGAEGYTF
j_gene: TRBJ2-1; d_gene: .; abundance: .; v_gene: TRBV2; CDR3nt: TGTGCCAGCAGTGAATCTCTAGCAGAGTTCTTC; CDR3aa: CASSESLAEFF
j_gene: TRBJ2-5; d_gene: .; abundance: .; v_gene: TRBV6-5; CDR3nt: TGTGCCAGCACTTTCGAGGGGGGCGCCGCGGGGACCCAGTACTTC; CDR3aa: CASTFEGGAAGTQYF
j_gene: TRBJ2-3; d_gene: TRBD1; abundance: .; v_gene: TRBV10-3; CDR3nt: TGTGCCATCAGTTCCGGGACAGGGCACACAGATACGCAGTATTTT; CDR3aa: CAISSGTGHTDTQYF
j_gene: TRBJ2-6; d_gene: .; abundance: .; v_gene: TRBV28; CDR3nt: TGTGCCAGCAGTCTCCAAGGATCGACACTTGGGGCCAACGTCCTGACTTTC; CDR3aa: CASSLQGSTLGANVLTF
j_gene: TRBJ2-1; d_gene: TRBD2; abundance: .; v_gene: TRBV5-4; CDR3nt: TGTGCCAGCAGCCAGACCGGGACTAGCATAGACAATGAGCAGTTCTTC; CDR3aa: CASSQTGTSIDNEQFF
j_gene: TRBJ2-4; d_gene: TRBD1; abundance: .; v_gene: TRBV28; CDR3nt: TGTGCCAGCAGTTCTCCTCGGGACAGGACTTCCGAAAACATTCAGTACTTC; CDR3aa: CASSSPRDRTSENIQYF
j_gene: TRBJ1-2; d_gene: .; abundance: .; v_gene: TRBV6-1; CDR3nt: TGTGCCAGCAGTGAGGAGGGTCTATGGCTAAACACCTTC; CDR3aa: CASSEEGLWLNTF
j_gene: TRBJ2-1; d_gene: TRBD1; abundance: .; v_gene: TRBV9; CDR3nt: TGTGCCAGCAGCGCCGATCCGACAACAGGGGCTGAGCAGTTCTTC; CDR3aa: CASSADPTTGAEQFF
j_gene: TRBJ2-1; d_gene: .; abundance: .; v_gene: TRBV19; CDR3nt: TGTGCCAGTAGTACTCCAGGGAATGAGCAGTTCTTC; CDR3aa: CASSTPGNEQFF